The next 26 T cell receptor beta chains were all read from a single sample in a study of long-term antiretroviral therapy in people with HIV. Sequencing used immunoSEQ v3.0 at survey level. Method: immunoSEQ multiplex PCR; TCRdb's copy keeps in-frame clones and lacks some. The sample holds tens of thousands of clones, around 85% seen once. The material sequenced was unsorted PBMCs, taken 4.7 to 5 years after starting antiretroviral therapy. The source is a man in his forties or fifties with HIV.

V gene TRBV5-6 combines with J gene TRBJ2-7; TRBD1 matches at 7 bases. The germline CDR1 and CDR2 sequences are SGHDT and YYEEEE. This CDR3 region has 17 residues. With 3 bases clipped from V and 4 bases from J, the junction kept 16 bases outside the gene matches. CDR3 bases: TGTGCCAGCAGCTCGAACCGGGAAGACAGGGTAGGTTACGAGCAGTACTTC. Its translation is CASSSNREDRVGYEQYF.

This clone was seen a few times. The CDR3 DNA sequence: TGTGCCAGCAGCGGTCCCGGGGCCTACAATGAGCAGTTCTTC. Protein: CASSGPGAYNEQFF. This chain links TRBV7-9 with TRBJ2-1; perhaps TRBD2 as D (5 bases). The V gene lost 5 bases and the J gene lost 2 bases, with 10 bases spanning the gap. CDR1 is SEHNR, CDR2 FQNEAQ, per germline (reference sequence). This CDR3 spans 14 amino acids.

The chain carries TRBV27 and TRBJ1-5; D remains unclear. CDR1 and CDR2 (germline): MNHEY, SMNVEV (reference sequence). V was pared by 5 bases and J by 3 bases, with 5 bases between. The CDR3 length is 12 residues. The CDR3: CASSQYNQPQHF. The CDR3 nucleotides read TGTGCCAGCAGTCAATACAATCAGCCCCAGCATTTT.

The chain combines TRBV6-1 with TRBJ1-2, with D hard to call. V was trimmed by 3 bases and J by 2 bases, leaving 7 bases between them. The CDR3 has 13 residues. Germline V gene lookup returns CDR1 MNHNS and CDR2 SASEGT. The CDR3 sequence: CASSDGENYGYTF. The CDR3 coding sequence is TGTGCCAGCAGTGATGGAGAGAACTATGGCTACACCTTC.

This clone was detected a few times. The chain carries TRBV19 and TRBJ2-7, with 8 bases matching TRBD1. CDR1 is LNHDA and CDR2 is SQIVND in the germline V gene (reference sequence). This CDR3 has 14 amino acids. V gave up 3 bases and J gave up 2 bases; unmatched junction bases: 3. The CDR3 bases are TGTGCCAGTAGTATCACAGGGGGAACCTACGAGCAGTACTTC. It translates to CASSITGGTYEQYF. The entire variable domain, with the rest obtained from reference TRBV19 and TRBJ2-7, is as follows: DGGITQSPKYLFRKEGQNVTLSCEQNLNHDAMYWYRQDPGQGLRLIYYSQIVNDFQKGDIAEGYSVSREKKESFPLTVTSAQKNPTAFYLCASSITGGTYEQYFGPGTRLTVT.

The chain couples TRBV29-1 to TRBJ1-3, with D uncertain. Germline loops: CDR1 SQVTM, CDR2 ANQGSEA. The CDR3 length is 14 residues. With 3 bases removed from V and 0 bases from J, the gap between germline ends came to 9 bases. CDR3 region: CSVDRSGSGNTIYF. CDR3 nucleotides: TGCAGCGTTGACAGGAGCGGCTCTGGAAACACCATATATTTT.

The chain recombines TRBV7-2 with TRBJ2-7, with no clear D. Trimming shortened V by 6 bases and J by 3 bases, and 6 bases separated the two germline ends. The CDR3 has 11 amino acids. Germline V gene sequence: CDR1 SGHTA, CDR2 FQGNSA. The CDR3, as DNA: TGTGCCAGCAGTCGACTCTACGAGCAGTACTTC. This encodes CASSRLYEQYF.

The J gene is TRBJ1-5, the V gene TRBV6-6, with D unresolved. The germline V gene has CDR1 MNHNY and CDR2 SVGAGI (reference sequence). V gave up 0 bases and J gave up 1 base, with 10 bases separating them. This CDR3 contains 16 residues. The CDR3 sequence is CASSYSILGSNQPQHF. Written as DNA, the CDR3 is TGTGCCAGCAGTTACTCTATTCTGGGGAGCAATCAGCCCCAGCATTTT.

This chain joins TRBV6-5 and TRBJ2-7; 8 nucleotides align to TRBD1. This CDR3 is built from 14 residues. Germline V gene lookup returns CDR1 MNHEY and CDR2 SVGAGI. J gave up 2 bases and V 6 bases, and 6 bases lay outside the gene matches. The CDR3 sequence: CASRAGQDPYEQYF. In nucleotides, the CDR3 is TGTGCCAGCAGGGCGGGACAGGACCCCTACGAGCAGTACTTC.

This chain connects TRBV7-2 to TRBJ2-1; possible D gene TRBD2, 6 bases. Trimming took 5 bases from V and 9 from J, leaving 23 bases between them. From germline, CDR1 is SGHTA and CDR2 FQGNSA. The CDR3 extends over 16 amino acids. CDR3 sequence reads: CASSPQPGLGNGEQFF. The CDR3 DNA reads TGTGCCAGCAGCCCGCAACCGGGACTCGGAAACGGTGAGCAGTTCTTC.

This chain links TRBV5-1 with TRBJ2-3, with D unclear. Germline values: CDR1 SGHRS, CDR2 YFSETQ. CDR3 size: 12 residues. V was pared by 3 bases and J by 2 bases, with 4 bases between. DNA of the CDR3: TGCGCCAGCAGCTGGGACACAGATACGCAGTATTTT. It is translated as CASSWDTDTQYF.

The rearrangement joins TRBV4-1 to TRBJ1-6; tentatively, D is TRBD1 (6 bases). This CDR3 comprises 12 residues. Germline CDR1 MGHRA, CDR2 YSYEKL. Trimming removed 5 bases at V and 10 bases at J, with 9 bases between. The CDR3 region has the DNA TGCGCCAGCAGCAGAGGACAGTCACCCCTCCACTTT. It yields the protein CASSRGQSPLHF.

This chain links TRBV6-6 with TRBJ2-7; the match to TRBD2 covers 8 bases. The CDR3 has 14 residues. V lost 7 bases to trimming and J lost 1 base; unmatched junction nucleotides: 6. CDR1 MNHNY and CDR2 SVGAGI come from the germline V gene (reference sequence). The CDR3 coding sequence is TGTGCCAGCATGGAGCGGGAGAATTCCTACGAGCAGTACTTC. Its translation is CASMERENSYEQYF.

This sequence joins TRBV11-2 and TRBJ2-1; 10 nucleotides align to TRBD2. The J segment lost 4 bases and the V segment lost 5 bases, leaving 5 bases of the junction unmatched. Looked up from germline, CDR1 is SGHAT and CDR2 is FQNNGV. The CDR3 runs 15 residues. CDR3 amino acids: CASSQSGRGYNEQFF. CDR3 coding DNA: TGTGCCAGCAGCCAAAGCGGGAGGGGGTACAATGAGCAGTTCTTC. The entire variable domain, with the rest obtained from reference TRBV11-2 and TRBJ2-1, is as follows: EAGVAQSPRYKIIEKRQSVAFWCNPISGHATLYWYQQILGQGPKLLIQFQNNGVVDDSQLPKDRFSAERLKGVDSTLKIQPAKLEDSAVYLCASSQSGRGYNEQFFGPGTRLTVL.

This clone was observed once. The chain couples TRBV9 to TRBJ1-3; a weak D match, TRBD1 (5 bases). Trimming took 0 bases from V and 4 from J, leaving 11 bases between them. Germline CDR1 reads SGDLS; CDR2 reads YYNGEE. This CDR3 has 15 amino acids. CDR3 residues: CASSVDPGRGNTIYF. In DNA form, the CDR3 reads TGTGCCAGCAGCGTAGACCCAGGGCGCGGAAACACCATATATTTT.

Here the CDR3 DNA reads TGTGCCAGCAGCAACCTCCAGGGAAATGAGCAGTTCTTC. This encodes CASSNLQGNEQFF. The gene calls are TRBV7-2 and TRBJ2-1, with D possibly being TRBD1 (5 bases). The CDR3 consists of 13 residues. The V gene lost 5 bases and the J gene lost 7 bases, with 12 bases spanning the gap. CDR1 and CDR2 from the germline V gene are SGHTA and FQGNSA.

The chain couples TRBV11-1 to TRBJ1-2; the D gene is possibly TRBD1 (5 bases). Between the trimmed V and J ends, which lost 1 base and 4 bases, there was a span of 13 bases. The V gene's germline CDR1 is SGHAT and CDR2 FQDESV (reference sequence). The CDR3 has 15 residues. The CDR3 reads CASSLGTTPGYGYTF. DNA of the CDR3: TGTGCCAGCAGCTTAGGGACAACGCCCGGCTATGGCTACACCTTC.

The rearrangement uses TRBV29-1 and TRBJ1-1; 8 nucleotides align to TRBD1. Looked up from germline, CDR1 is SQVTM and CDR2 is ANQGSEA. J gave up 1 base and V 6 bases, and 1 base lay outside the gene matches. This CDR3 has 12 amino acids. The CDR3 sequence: CSVGQGNTEAFF. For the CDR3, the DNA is TGCAGCGTCGGACAGGGGAACACTGAAGCTTTCTTT.

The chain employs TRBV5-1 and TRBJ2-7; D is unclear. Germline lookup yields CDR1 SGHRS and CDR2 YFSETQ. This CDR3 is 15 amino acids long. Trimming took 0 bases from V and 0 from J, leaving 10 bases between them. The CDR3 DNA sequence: TGCGCCAGCAGCTTGGGGATTGACATCTCCTACGAGCAGTACTTC. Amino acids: CASSLGIDISYEQYF.

The CDR3 spells CASSQEGTGIYEQYF. Here the CDR3 DNA reads TGTGCCAGCAGCCAAGAAGGGACTGGGATCTACGAGCAGTACTTC. The chain links TRBV4-2 to TRBJ2-7; tentative D call: TRBD2 (6 bases). Germline values: CDR1 LGHNA, CDR2 YNFKEQ. V was cut by 0 bases and J by 3 bases, with 12 bases left in between. CDR3 size: 15 residues.

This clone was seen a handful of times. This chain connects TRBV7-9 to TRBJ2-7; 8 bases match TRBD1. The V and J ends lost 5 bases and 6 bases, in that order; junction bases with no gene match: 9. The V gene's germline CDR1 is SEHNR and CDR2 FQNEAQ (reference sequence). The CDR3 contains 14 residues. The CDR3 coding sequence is TGTGCCAGCAGCAACCCCGGACAGGGCTCCGAGCAGTACTTC. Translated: CASSNPGQGSEQYF. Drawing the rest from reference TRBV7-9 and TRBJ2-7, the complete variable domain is DTGVSQNPRHKITKRGQNVTFRCDPISEHNRLYWYRQTLGQGPEFLTYFQNEAQLEKSRLLSDRFSAERPKGSFSTLEIQRTEQGDSAMYLCASSNPGQGSEQYFGPGTRLTVT.

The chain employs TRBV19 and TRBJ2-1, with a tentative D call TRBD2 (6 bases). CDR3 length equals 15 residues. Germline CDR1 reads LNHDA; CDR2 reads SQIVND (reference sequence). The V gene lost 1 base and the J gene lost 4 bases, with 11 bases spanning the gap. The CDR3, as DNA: TGTGCCAGTAGTATAGGCGGGACGGCTTACAATGAGCAGTTCTTC. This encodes CASSIGGTAYNEQFF.

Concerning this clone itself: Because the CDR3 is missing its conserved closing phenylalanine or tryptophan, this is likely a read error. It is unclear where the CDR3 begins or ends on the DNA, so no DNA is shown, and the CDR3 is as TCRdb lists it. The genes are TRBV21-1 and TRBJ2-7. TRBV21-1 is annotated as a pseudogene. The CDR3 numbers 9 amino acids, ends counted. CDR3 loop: CASRSTSMG.

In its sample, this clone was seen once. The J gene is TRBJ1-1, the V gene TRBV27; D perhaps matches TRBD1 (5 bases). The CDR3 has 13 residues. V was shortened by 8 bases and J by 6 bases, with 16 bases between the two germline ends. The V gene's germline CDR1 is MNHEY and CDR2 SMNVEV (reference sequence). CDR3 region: CASRSSGDSEAFF. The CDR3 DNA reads TGTGCCAGCCGAAGCAGCGGGGACTCTGAAGCTTTCTTT.

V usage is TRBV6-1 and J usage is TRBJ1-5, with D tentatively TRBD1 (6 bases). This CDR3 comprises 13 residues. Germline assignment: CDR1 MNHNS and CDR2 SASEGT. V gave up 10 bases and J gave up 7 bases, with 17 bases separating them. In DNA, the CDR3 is TGTGCCATACAGGGTTACGGTGTACAGCCCCAGCATTTT. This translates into CAIQGYGVQPQHF.

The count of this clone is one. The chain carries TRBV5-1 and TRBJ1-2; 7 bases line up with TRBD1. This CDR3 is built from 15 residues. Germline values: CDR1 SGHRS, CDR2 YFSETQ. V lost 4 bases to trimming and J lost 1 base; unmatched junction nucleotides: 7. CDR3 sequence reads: CASSGDSYLNYGYTF. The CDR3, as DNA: TGCGCCAGCAGCGGGGACAGCTACCTTAACTATGGCTACACCTTC. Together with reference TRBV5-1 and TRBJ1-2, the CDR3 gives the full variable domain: KAGVTQTPRYLIKTRGQQVTLSCSPISGHRSVSWYQQTPGQGLQFLFEYFSETQRNKGNFPGRFSGRQFSNSRSEMNVSTLELGDSALYLCASSGDSYLNYGYTFGSGTRLTVV.